This entry is about one T cell receptor beta chain. This clone was picked up a small number of times. This receptor's antigen is unknown. Per-nucleotide qualities are absent, and no much larger clonotype sits a single base away. The data belong to a study of Ad26.COV2.S vaccination and SARS-CoV-2 variants (dated by TCRdb to the early 2020s). With respect to the entire study: Vaccine-arm donors came from COV1001, a multicentre, randomized, double-blind, placebo-controlled phase I-IIa trial of Ad26.COV2.S in healthy adults. A total of 32 samples were included in the TCR-sequenced set, comprising roughly 19 Ad26.COV2.S vaccine recipients, 5 placebo recipients and 8 SARS-CoV-2 convalescent individuals. Trial participants were randomized into five groups of five: low-dose or high-dose Ad26.COV2.S given once or twice, or placebo on both occasions. Ad26.COV2.S was administered intramuscularly at a dose of 5x10^10 or 1x10^11 viral particles, either as one shot or as two shots given 56 days apart. Investigators did not know the trial group allocation while performing experiments and assessing outcomes. The specificity and breadth of SARS-CoV-2-reactive T cell receptors after Ad26.COV2.S vaccination were assessed by TCRbeta repertoire sequencing.

V is pared back by 0 bases and J by 7 bases, with 8 bases lying between the germline termini. The germline V gene (reference sequence) yields SGHKS for CDR1 and YYEKEE for CDR2. Its CDR3 holds 13 amino acids, cysteine through phenylalanine. Just CDR3 DNA is preserved here, 39 bases in frame from base 1. The sample's treatment or condition, from its label and the paper: roughly 20 received Ad26.COV2.S at low or high dose, single or two shots; 5 received placebo; per-sample allocation not given. Repertoires of vaccine and placebo recipients were sequenced from samples taken on day 63 after the first injection. In Cohort 1b, about two dozen adults aged 18-55 years were enrolled at a single site in Boston, USA, between 29 July and 7 August 2020. As a vaccine, Ad26.COV2.S was a replication-incompetent adenovirus type 26 vector that expressed a prefusion-stabilized SARS-CoV-2 spike protein derived from the original Wuhan strain.

Here is what the overall study found, with its caveats: Non-spike TCR breadth was comparable between vaccine and placebo recipients, consistent with the vaccine containing only spike. The study lacked the statistical power to compare responses across vaccine doses or regimens. After vaccination, substantial breadth of spike-specific CD8+ and CD4+ T cell responses was reported. The authors noted that the TCR breadth and depth analyses may have underestimated total T cell responses. Ad26.COV2.S recipients had higher spike-specific TCR breadth than placebo recipients (P = 0.0014).

TCRbeta CDR3 regions were sequenced with the immunoSEQ Assay. After extraction, genomic DNA underwent amplification by bias-controlled multiplex PCR, followed by high-throughput sequencing. The source study handled its data this way. Collapsing and filtering of sequences were performed to quantify the absolute abundance of each unique TCRbeta CDR3 region. Usable DNA was measured by amplifying reference genes present in all nucleated cells, and TCRbeta template counts were normalized to that usable DNA to estimate T cell fraction. Repertoire TCRs were annotated as SARS-CoV-2-specific by exact matching of V gene, CDR3 amino acid sequence and J gene to a known reactive TCR set. The reference SARS-CoV-2 TCR set was derived from MIRA and filtered for enrichment in COVID-19-positive ImmuneCODE repertoires, a step that removed public or cross-reactive TCRs. Using the MIRA antigens, annotated TCRs were further analysed by specific ORF or by position within an ORF. Depth was the summed frequency of annotated unique rearrangements, while breadth was defined as annotated unique rearrangements over total unique productive rearrangements. Two-sided Wilcoxon rank-sum tests were applied when comparing TCR breadth between groups. The table comes from immuneACCESS by way of TCRdb, which keeps in-frame sequences with V and J called. Part of the clones is missing from these tables; in studies checked, under half for an unresolved V gene and the rest for unknown reasons. The DNA was the basis for D and trimming; V, J and clone size are from that table. The sample table lists roughly 700,000 clones, roughly 90% of them with a count of one. The biggest ten clones account for around 1.5% of the sample.

The clonotype was recovered from a person between 18 and 59 years old who received the Ad26.COV2.S COVID-19 vaccine or a placebo. This sequence uses TRBV5-5 and TRBJ1-5; there is no confident call for the D gene. The sequenced sample was peripheral blood, obtained in a trial of Ad26.COV2.S vaccine versus placebo. CDR3 reads: CASSLEGGQPQHF. The sequenced DNA: TGTGCCAGCAGCTTGGAGGGAGGGCAGCCCCAGCATTTT.